One sample yielded the 10 T cell receptor beta chains listed below, sequenced in a study of cytomegalovirus exposure and HLA in healthy donors. PCR amplification relied on 60 Vbeta primers (plus 13 Jbeta primers). Measured with immunoSEQ multiplex PCR; TCRdb has only the in-frame clones, and not every one. The sample gives roughly 96,000 clones, approximately 74% of which show up once; around 14% is in the top ten. Sample: PBMCs. Receptors originate from an older woman in good health and CMV-seropositive.

Only a few counts were recorded for this clone. At one end, the junction sequence differs from germline, possibly due to a read error. The V gene is TRBV7-9, the J gene TRBJ2-7; possible D gene TRBD1, 7 bases. The length of the CDR3 is 16 residues. CDR1 and CDR2 (germline): SEHNR, FQNEAQ (reference sequence). CDR3 in amino acids: CSSSLPRDQGGLEQYF. The CDR3 nucleotides read TGTTCCAGCAGCTTACCAAGAGACCAGGGGGGTTTGGAGCAGTACTTC.

The table lists this clone with a count of one. The chain joins TRBV7-3 to TRBJ1-5; TRBD1 might be the D (5 bases). The V end lost 2 bases, the J end lost 9 bases, and 11 bases lay between the germline ends. The V gene's germline CDR1 is SGHTA and CDR2 FQGTGA. There are 13 residues in the CDR3. CDR3 loop: CASSLVAGRPQHF. CDR3 in DNA: TGTGCCAGCAGCTTAGTCGCAGGGCGGCCCCAGCATTTT.

This chain uses TRBV5-4 with TRBJ1-1, with 10 bases aligning to TRBD1. This CDR3 is 15 amino acids long. CDR1 and CDR2 from the germline V gene are SGHNT and YYREEE (reference sequence). V shed 3 bases, J shed 8 bases, and the junction held 10 bases outside the gene matches. This CDR3 is CASSSGTGAVGEAFF. CDR3 in DNA: TGTGCCAGCAGCTCCGGGACAGGGGCGGTGGGGGAAGCTTTCTTT.

The rearrangement joins TRBV12-1 to TRBJ2-3; the table's D call TRBD2 went unverified against the DNA. TRBV12-1 is classified as a pseudogene. The CDR3 extends over 16 amino acids. The CDR3 loop reads CASSPHGGRATDTQYF. For the CDR3, the DNA is TGTGCCAGCAGCCCGCACGGCGGGAGGGCCACAGATACGCAGTATTTT.

The chain carries TRBV7-9 and TRBJ1-4; 9 bases line up with TRBD1. The junction had 4 bases not matched to a gene; V was cut back by 4 bases and J by 7 bases. The CDR3 totals 14 residues. Germline V gene data show CDR1 as SEHNR and CDR2 as FQNEAQ (reference sequence). This CDR3 is CASSWGQGGEKLFF. As DNA, the CDR3 is TGTGCCAGCAGCTGGGGACAGGGTGGTGAAAAACTGTTTTTT.

This clone was counted between two and nine times. The rearrangement uses TRBV11-1 and TRBJ1-1, with D unclear. Trimming took off 5 bases at V and 0 bases at J, with 10 bases between the two ends. The CDR3 extends over 14 amino acids. CDR1 and CDR2 (germline): SGHAT, FQDESV (reference sequence). DNA of the CDR3: TGTGCCAGCAGCCCTGACATCATGAACACTGAAGCTTTCTTT. Protein: CASSPDIMNTEAFF.

The rearrangement uses TRBV19 and TRBJ2-7, with D possibly matching TRBD1 (5 bases). With 4 bases removed from V and 0 bases from J, the gap between germline ends came to 13 bases. From germline, CDR1 is LNHDA and CDR2 SQIVND (reference sequence). The CDR3 has 15 residues. Here the CDR3 DNA reads TGTGCCAGTAGTACTCTTCGACAGAACTCCTACGAGCAGTACTTC. Its translation is CASSTLRQNSYEQYF.

The rearrangement links TRBV7-2 to TRBJ1-2, with TRBD1 identical over 7 bases. CDR3 size: 16 residues. Germline trimming cut 5 bases from V and 2 bases from J; bases unmatched to any gene: 11. Germline V lookup: CDR1 SGHTA, CDR2 FQGNSA. The CDR3 region has the DNA TGTGCCAGCAGCCCCTCATTCGACAGGGTGAACTATGGCTACACCTTC. Its translation: CASSPSFDRVNYGYTF.

This sequence joins TRBV27 and TRBJ1-6, with D tentatively TRBD1 (5 bases). The CDR3 has 15 residues. Germline V CDR1 and CDR2: MNHEY, SMNVEV (reference sequence). Trimming removed 6 bases at V and 11 bases at J, with 20 bases between. The CDR3 spells CASRHGLGLSPPLHF. The DNA for the CDR3 is TGTGCCAGCAGACATGGGCTGGGGCTAAGTCCACCCCTCCACTTT.

The CDR3 DNA sequence: TGTGCCAGCGACAGGGGGAGTCAGACTGAAGCTTTCTTT. It encodes CASDRGSQTEAFF. The V and J genes are TRBV28 and TRBJ1-1; 9 bases are a match to TRBD1. From germline, CDR1 is MDHEN and CDR2 SYDVKM. J gave up 5 bases and V 8 bases, and 6 bases lay outside the gene matches. The CDR3 is 13 residues long.